The rows below give T cell receptor beta chains drawn from one sample of a study of blood T cell repertoires in COVID-19. Using immunoSEQ multiplex PCR, the repertoire was profiled, and TCRdb retains in-frame clones only, with some absent. The profile shows around 250,000 clones, approximately 83% of them singletons. Sequenced material: peripheral blood. The receptors originated from a man aged 45 to 65 with active or convalescent COVID-19. Both conserved end residues are part of each CDR3. Each record gives: D gene, clone size, J gene, V gene, CDR3 DNA, CDR3 protein. The D gene is left open where the match is weak. Some rows mark clone size as missing; the rest say once, few, many or name a class of expanded clone.

d_call: TRBD1
clone_size: NA
j_call: TRBJ1-1
v_call: TRBV28
cdr3_nt: TGTGCCAGCAGTCCGGGACAGGGGTACACTGAAGCTTTCTTT
cdr3_aa: CASSPGQGYTEAFF

d_call: NA
clone_size: NA
j_call: TRBJ2-2
v_call: TRBV5-1
cdr3_nt: TGCGCCAGCAGCTTGGGGAGGGAGTTGACCGGGGAGCTGTTTTTT
cdr3_aa: CASSLGRELTGELFF

d_call: NA
clone_size: NA
j_call: TRBJ1-3
v_call: TRBV11-1
cdr3_nt: TGTGCCAGCAGCTTAGACTTGAACTCTGGAAACACCATATATTTT
cdr3_aa: CASSLDLNSGNTIYF

d_call: TRBD1
clone_size: NA
j_call: TRBJ1-2
v_call: TRBV5-6
cdr3_nt: TGTGCCAGCAGCGGGACAGGGGTGGGCTATGGCTACACCTTC
cdr3_aa: CASSGTGVGYGYTF

d_call: NA
clone_size: NA
j_call: TRBJ2-1
v_call: TRBV15
cdr3_nt: TGTGCCACCAGCAGAGCCCGACAACCAGAGAATGAGCAGTTCTTC
cdr3_aa: CATSRARQPENEQFF

d_call: TRBD1
clone_size: once
j_call: TRBJ1-5
v_call: TRBV20-1
cdr3_nt: TGCAGTGCTAGTTTCGCGGCAGGGGGCGATCAGCCCCAGCATTTT
cdr3_aa: CSASFAAGGDQPQHF

d_call: NA
clone_size: NA
j_call: TRBJ1-2
v_call: TRBV27
cdr3_nt: TGTGCCAGCCAGGCCAGCAACCATCACGGCTACACCTTC
cdr3_aa: CASQASNHHGYTF

d_call: NA
clone_size: NA
j_call: TRBJ1-2
v_call: TRBV4-2
cdr3_nt: TGTGCCAGCAGCCAAGAGGCTGGGGCCCCAACTAACTATGGCTACACCTTC
cdr3_aa: CASSQEAGAPTNYGYTF

d_call: TRBD1
clone_size: NA
j_call: TRBJ1-6
v_call: TRBV12-3/TRBV12-4
cdr3_nt: TGTGCCAGCAGTCCAGGGGGCGTTTCACCCCTCCACTTT
cdr3_aa: CASSPGGVSPLHF

d_call: NA
clone_size: NA
j_call: TRBJ1-4
v_call: TRBV28
cdr3_nt: TGTGCCAGCAGTTTATCCGGCAGCCTAGTTGCAACTAATGAAAAACTGTTTTTT
cdr3_aa: CASSLSGSLVATNEKLFF

d_call: NA
clone_size: NA
j_call: TRBJ1-6
v_call: TRBV5-4
cdr3_nt: TGTGCCAGCAGCTTGGACAGGGCATATAATTCACCCCTCCACTTT
cdr3_aa: CASSLDRAYNSPLHF

d_call: TRBD1
clone_size: NA
j_call: TRBJ2-3
v_call: TRBV30
cdr3_nt: TGTGCCTGGAGGGCCGGGACAGGGACTACGCAGTATTTT
cdr3_aa: CAWRAGTGTTQYF

d_call: TRBD2
clone_size: NA
j_call: TRBJ2-1
v_call: TRBV10-3
cdr3_nt: TGTGCCATCAGTGGACTAGCGGGGGGCCTTTACAATGAGCAGTTCTTC
cdr3_aa: CAISGLAGGLYNEQFF

d_call: NA
clone_size: NA
j_call: TRBJ1-5
v_call: TRBV5-8
cdr3_nt: TGTGCCAGCAGCCAACCCGGTCACCGCGGTCAGCCCCAGCATTTT
cdr3_aa: CASSQPGHRGQPQHF

d_call: TRBD2
clone_size: NA
j_call: TRBJ2-3
v_call: TRBV7-3
cdr3_nt: TGTGCCAGCAGCTTAACGCGGGGGGGCCGATGGGGCACAGATACGCAGTATTTT
cdr3_aa: CASSLTRGGRWGTDTQYF

d_call: TRBD1
clone_size: NA
j_call: TRBJ2-2
v_call: TRBV19
cdr3_nt: TGTGCCAGTACCCTGGGACAGGGGTCCGCGAACACCGGGGAGCTGCTTTTT
cdr3_aa: CASTLGQGSANTGELLF

d_call: NA
clone_size: NA
j_call: TRBJ1-2
v_call: TRBV3-1/TRBV3-2
cdr3_nt: TGTGCCAGCAGCGTCCGACAGGCCGTTTATGGCTACACCTTC
cdr3_aa: CASSVRQAVYGYTF

d_call: TRBD1
clone_size: NA
j_call: TRBJ2-1
v_call: TRBV5-4
cdr3_nt: TGTGCCAGCAGCTTGAGGACAGGGGGGGGAAATGAGCAGTTCTTC
cdr3_aa: CASSLRTGGGNEQFF

d_call: TRBD2
clone_size: NA
j_call: TRBJ2-1
v_call: TRBV7-3
cdr3_nt: TGTGCCAGCAGCAAACGACTAGCGGAGGACAATGAGCAGTTCTTC
cdr3_aa: CASSKRLAEDNEQFF

d_call: NA
clone_size: NA
j_call: TRBJ2-1
v_call: TRBV4-2
cdr3_nt: TGTGCCAGCAGCCAAGTCGCGGAGGGGCCCCAAGGACTTTACAATGAGCAGTTCTTC
cdr3_aa: CASSQVAEGPQGLYNEQFF

d_call: TRBD1
clone_size: NA
j_call: TRBJ1-1
v_call: TRBV5-8
cdr3_nt: TGTGCCAGCAGCACAGGGGCTTACACTGAAGCTTTCTTT
cdr3_aa: CASSTGAYTEAFF

d_call: TRBD2
clone_size: once
j_call: TRBJ2-1
v_call: TRBV7-2
cdr3_nt: TGTGCCAGCAGCTTAACAGCGGGGGGGCCAAATGAGCAGTTCTTC
cdr3_aa: CASSLTAGGPNEQFF

d_call: NA
clone_size: NA
j_call: TRBJ1-2
v_call: TRBV19
cdr3_nt: TGTGCCAGTATGCCGTGGGGCGGAAACTATGGCTACACCTTC
cdr3_aa: CASMPWGGNYGYTF

d_call: TRBD2
clone_size: NA
j_call: TRBJ2-1
v_call: TRBV19
cdr3_nt: TGTGCCAGTAGTCCTCCTAGCGGGGGGAGTGCTGAGCAGTTCTTC
cdr3_aa: CASSPPSGGSAEQFF

d_call: NA
clone_size: NA
j_call: TRBJ2-7
v_call: TRBV15
cdr3_nt: TGTGCCACCAGCGTACAGGGCCCCTACGAGCAGTACTTC
cdr3_aa: CATSVQGPYEQYF

d_call: NA
clone_size: NA
j_call: TRBJ1-4
v_call: TRBV2
cdr3_nt: TGTGCCAGCAGTGATCTGGGGGCTCGGGGTGAAAAACTGTTTTTT
cdr3_aa: CASSDLGARGEKLFF

d_call: TRBD1
clone_size: NA
j_call: TRBJ2-7
v_call: TRBV28
cdr3_nt: TGTGCCAGCCGGACAGGGGGCTACGAGCAGTACTTC
cdr3_aa: CASRTGGYEQYF

d_call: NA
clone_size: NA
j_call: TRBJ2-7
v_call: TRBV6-2/TRBV6-3
cdr3_nt: TGTGCCAGCAGTTACATGGCAGGGGAGAGCGAGCAGTACTTC
cdr3_aa: CASSYMAGESEQYF

d_call: NA
clone_size: NA
j_call: TRBJ2-2
v_call: TRBV5-4
cdr3_nt: TGTGCCAGCAGCTTTATCGGAGGAACCGGGGAGCTGTTTTTT
cdr3_aa: CASSFIGGTGELFF

d_call: NA
clone_size: NA
j_call: TRBJ1-1
v_call: TRBV6-2/TRBV6-3
cdr3_nt: TGTGCCAGCAGTCCAGTTAACACTGAAGCTTTCTTT
cdr3_aa: CASSPVNTEAFF

d_call: TRBD1
clone_size: NA
j_call: TRBJ2-3
v_call: TRBV11-1
cdr3_nt: TGTGCCAGCACCCCCCCCGGGACAGCGACAGATACGCAGTATTTT
cdr3_aa: CASTPPGTATDTQYF

d_call: NA
clone_size: NA
j_call: TRBJ1-2
v_call: TRBV1
cdr3_nt: TGCACCAGCATCCCAGCCGCTAGGGGCTACACCTTC
cdr3_aa: CTSIPAARGYTF

d_call: NA
clone_size: NA
j_call: TRBJ1-2
v_call: TRBV5-1
cdr3_nt: TGCGCCAGCAGCTTGGCCGGGGGTGCGGTACCTGGCTACACCTTC
cdr3_aa: CASSLAGGAVPGYTF

d_call: TRBD1
clone_size: NA
j_call: TRBJ2-1
v_call: TRBV6-1
cdr3_nt: TGTGCCAGCAGTGAACTCACAGGGGGCGGTGAGCAGTTCTTC
cdr3_aa: CASSELTGGGEQFF

d_call: NA
clone_size: once
j_call: TRBJ1-2
v_call: TRBV11-2
cdr3_nt: TGTGCCAGCAGAAAAGTCGCAGGCGCCCGGATGAGCTACACCTTC
cdr3_aa: CASRKVAGARMSYTF

d_call: TRBD2
clone_size: NA
j_call: TRBJ2-2
v_call: TRBV18
cdr3_nt: TGTGCCAGCTCACCACTCTCGGGAGGCTACACCGGGGAGCTGTTTTTT
cdr3_aa: CASSPLSGGYTGELFF

d_call: NA
clone_size: NA
j_call: TRBJ1-1
v_call: TRBV6-1
cdr3_nt: TGTGCCAGCAGTGAAGCAGGGGATTGGGTTCACACTGAAGCTTTCTTT
cdr3_aa: CASSEAGDWVHTEAFF

d_call: TRBD1
clone_size: NA
j_call: TRBJ2-5
v_call: TRBV29-1
cdr3_nt: TGCAGCGCGACAGGGCAGCGGGAGACCCAGTACTTC
cdr3_aa: CSATGQRETQYF

d_call: TRBD1
clone_size: NA
j_call: TRBJ1-2
v_call: TRBV7-8
cdr3_nt: TGTGCCAGCAGCTTAGCGAAAGGACAGGGTGGCTACACCTTC
cdr3_aa: CASSLAKGQGGYTF

d_call: NA
clone_size: NA
j_call: TRBJ2-6
v_call: TRBV5-1
cdr3_nt: TGCGCCAGCAGCTTTGATCTACAGGGTGGGGCCAACGTCCTGACTTTC
cdr3_aa: CASSFDLQGGANVLTF

d_call: TRBD2
clone_size: NA
j_call: TRBJ2-3
v_call: TRBV5-4
cdr3_nt: TGTGCCAGCAGCAAGGGACTAGCGGGGGGGCTTGATACGCAGTATTTT
cdr3_aa: CASSKGLAGGLDTQYF

d_call: NA
clone_size: NA
j_call: TRBJ1-1
v_call: TRBV6-2/TRBV6-3
cdr3_nt: TGTGCCAGCAGTTACCCGGGACATTCGAACACTGAAGCTTTCTTT
cdr3_aa: CASSYPGHSNTEAFF

d_call: TRBD2
clone_size: few
j_call: TRBJ2-2
v_call: TRBV7-6
cdr3_nt: TGTGCCAGCAGCCCAACCCCGGGGGGGAACACCGGGGAGCTGTTTTTT
cdr3_aa: CASSPTPGGNTGELFF

d_call: TRBD2
clone_size: NA
j_call: TRBJ2-7
v_call: TRBV18
cdr3_nt: TGTGCCAGCTCACCCCGGGAGGGTTGGGACGAGCAGTACTTC
cdr3_aa: CASSPREGWDEQYF

d_call: NA
clone_size: NA
j_call: TRBJ1-6
v_call: TRBV3-1/TRBV3-2
cdr3_nt: TGTGCCAGCAGCCAAGATAGGTCCGGGGGATGGGGTTCACCCCTCCACTTT
cdr3_aa: CASSQDRSGGWGSPLHF

d_call: NA
clone_size: NA
j_call: TRBJ1-4
v_call: TRBV19
cdr3_nt: TGTGCCAGTAGTATGGAGGGGCGGGAAAAACTGTTTTTT
cdr3_aa: CASSMEGREKLFF

d_call: TRBD1
clone_size: NA
j_call: TRBJ2-7
v_call: TRBV10-3
cdr3_nt: TGTGCCATCAGGGAGGACAGGGGGACCTCCTACGAGCAGTACTTC
cdr3_aa: CAIREDRGTSYEQYF

d_call: NA
clone_size: few
j_call: TRBJ1-2
v_call: TRBV5-4
cdr3_nt: TGTGCCAGCAGCTCGCTCCCTTCCGGGATCCTTACTCCCCTCTACACCTTC
cdr3_aa: CASSSLPSGILTPLYTF

d_call: TRBD2
clone_size: few
j_call: TRBJ2-2
v_call: TRBV5-1
cdr3_nt: TGCGCCAGCAGCTTGGCCCCTAGCGGGGGGGCCGGCGGGGAGCTGTTTTTT
cdr3_aa: CASSLAPSGGAGGELFF

d_call: TRBD2
clone_size: NA
j_call: TRBJ2-3
v_call: TRBV7-8
cdr3_nt: TGTGCCAGCAGCCAGGGACTAGCGGGGTTCACAGATACGCAGTATTTT
cdr3_aa: CASSQGLAGFTDTQYF

d_call: TRBD1
clone_size: NA
j_call: TRBJ2-1
v_call: TRBV6-4
cdr3_nt: TGTGCCAGCAGTGACCCGGACAGGGGCAACAATGAGCAGTTCTTC
cdr3_aa: CASSDPDRGNNEQFF

d_call: NA
clone_size: NA
j_call: TRBJ2-1
v_call: TRBV5-1
cdr3_nt: TGCGCCAGTTCGAGCAGGCAGTACAATGAGCAGTTCTTC
cdr3_aa: CASSSRQYNEQFF